This entry is about one T cell receptor (beta chain). Its target is unknown. Germline lookup yields CDR1 SQVTM and CDR2 ANQGSEA. The CDR3 runs 13 residues. V lost 5 bases, J lost 4 bases, and 12 bases lay in between. The source of the sample is a study of beta chain features in type 1 diabetes. Study-level findings and limits: In cDNA sequencing, cells with high TCR expression could be over-represented. Individuals with type 1 diabetes displayed fewer insertions and more deletions at VDJ junctions. Shortening that was moderate but significant affected the TCRB CDR3s of Type 1 diabetes patients in all four CD4+ subsets.

By way of CD45RO/CCR7/CD25/CD127/CD95/CD27, the CD4+ regulatory, stem cell-like memory, central memory and naive cells were sorted. The study reverse transcribed the entire isolated RNA, so it sequenced expressed TCRB transcripts. TCRdb's copy holds only in-frame clones and misses some; the assay was immunoSEQ multiplex PCR. Altogether about 150,000 clones are present, about 8.1% being singletons, with the ten largest covering approximately 0.65%. Sequenced: central memory CD4+ T cells from blood. The chain is built from TRBV29-1 and TRBJ1-3; D unclear. The sequence was obtained from a young man in good health. CDR3 protein: CSVQNSGGNTIYF. The CDR3, as DNA: TGCAGCGTTCAGAATTCGGGGGGAAACACCATATATTTT.